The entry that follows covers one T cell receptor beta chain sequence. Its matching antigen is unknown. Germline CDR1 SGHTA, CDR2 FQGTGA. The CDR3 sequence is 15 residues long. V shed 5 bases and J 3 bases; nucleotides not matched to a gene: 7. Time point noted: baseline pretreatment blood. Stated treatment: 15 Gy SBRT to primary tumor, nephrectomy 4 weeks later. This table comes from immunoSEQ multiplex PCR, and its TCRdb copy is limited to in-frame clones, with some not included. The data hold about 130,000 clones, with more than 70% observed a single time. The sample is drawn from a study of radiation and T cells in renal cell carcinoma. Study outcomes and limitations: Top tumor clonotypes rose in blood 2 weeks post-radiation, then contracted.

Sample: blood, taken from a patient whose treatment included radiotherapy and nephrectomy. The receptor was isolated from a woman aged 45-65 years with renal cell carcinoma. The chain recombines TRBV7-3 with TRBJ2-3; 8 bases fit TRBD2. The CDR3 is CASSISGIRTDTQYF. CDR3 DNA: TGTGCCAGCAGCATTAGCGGGATCAGAACAGATACGCAGTATTTT.